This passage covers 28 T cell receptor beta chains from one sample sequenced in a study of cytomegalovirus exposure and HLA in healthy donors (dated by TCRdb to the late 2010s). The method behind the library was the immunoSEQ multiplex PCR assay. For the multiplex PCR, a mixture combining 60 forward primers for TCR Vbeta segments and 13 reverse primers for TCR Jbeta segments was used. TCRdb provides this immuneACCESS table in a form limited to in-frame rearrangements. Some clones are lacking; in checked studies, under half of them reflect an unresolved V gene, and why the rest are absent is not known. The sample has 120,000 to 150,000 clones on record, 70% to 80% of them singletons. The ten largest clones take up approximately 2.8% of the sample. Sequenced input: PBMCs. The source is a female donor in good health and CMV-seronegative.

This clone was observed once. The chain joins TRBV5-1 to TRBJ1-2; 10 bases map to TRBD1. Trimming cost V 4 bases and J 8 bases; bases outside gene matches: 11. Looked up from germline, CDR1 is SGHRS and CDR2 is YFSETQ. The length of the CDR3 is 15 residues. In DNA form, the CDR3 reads TGCGCCAGCAGCACGGGGGGACAGGGGATGCGGGGCTACACCTTC. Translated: CASSTGGQGMRGYTF.

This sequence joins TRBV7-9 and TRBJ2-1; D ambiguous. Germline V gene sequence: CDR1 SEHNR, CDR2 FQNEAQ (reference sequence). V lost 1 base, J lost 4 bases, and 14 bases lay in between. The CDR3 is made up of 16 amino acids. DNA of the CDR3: TGTGCCAGCAGCTTAGGGCCCACCCTCCGTTACAATGAGCAGTTCTTC. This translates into CASSLGPTLRYNEQFF.

The CDR3 DNA follows: TGTGCCAGCTCACCGCGGGGAAACACCATATATTTT. Translating it yields CASSPRGNTIYF. V is TRBV18 and J is TRBJ1-3, with D hard to call. The germline V gene encodes CDR1 KGHSH and CDR2 LQKENI. The V and J ends lost 3 bases and 4 bases respectively, with 4 bases between them. CDR3 length: 12 amino acids.

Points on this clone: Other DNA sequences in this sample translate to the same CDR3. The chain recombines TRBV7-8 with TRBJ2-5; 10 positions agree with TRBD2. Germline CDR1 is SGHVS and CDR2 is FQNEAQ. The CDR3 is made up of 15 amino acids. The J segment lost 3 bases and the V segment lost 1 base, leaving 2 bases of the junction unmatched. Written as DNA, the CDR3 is TGTGCCAGCAGCTTAGTGCTAGCGGGAGAAGAGACCCAGTACTTC. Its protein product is CASSLVLAGEETQYF. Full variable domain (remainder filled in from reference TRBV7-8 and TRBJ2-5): GAGVSQSPRYKVAKRGQDVALRCDPISGHVSLFWYQQALGQGPEFLTYFQNEAQLDKSGLPSDRFFAERPEGSVSTLKIQRTQQEDSAVYLCASSLVLAGEETQYFGPGTRLLVL.

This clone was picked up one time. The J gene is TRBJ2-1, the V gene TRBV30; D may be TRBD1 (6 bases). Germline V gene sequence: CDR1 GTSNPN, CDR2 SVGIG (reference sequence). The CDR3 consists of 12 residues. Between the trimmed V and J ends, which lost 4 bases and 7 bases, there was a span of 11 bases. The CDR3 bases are TGTGCCTGGACCGTCCAGGGGAATGAGCAGTTCTTC. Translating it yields CAWTVQGNEQFF.

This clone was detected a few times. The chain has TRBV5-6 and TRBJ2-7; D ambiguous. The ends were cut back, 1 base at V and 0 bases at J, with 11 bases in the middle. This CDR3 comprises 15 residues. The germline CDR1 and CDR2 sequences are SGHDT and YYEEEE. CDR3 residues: CASSLPEPYSYEQYF. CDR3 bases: TGTGCCAGCAGCTTGCCTGAACCCTACTCCTACGAGCAGTACTTC.

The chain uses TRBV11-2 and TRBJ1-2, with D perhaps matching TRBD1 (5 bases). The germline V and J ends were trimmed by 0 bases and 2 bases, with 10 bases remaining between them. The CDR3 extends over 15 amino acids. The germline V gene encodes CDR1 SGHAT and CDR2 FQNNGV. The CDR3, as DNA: TGTGCCAGCAGCTTAGATCGGGGGGGAAACTATGGCTACACCTTC. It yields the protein CASSLDRGGNYGYTF.

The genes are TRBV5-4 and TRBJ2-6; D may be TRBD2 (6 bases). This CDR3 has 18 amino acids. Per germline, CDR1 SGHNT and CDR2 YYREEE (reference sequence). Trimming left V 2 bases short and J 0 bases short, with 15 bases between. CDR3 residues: CASSFLGGAISGANVLTF. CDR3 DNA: TGTGCCAGCAGCTTCCTGGGCGGGGCCATCTCTGGGGCCAACGTCCTGACTTTC. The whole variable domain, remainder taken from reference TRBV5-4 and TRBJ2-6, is ETGVTQSPTHLIKTRGQQVTLRCSSQSGHNTVSWYQQALGQGPQFIFQYYREEENGRGNFPPRFSGLQFPNYSSELNVNALELDDSALYLCASSFLGGAISGANVLTFGAGSRLTVL.

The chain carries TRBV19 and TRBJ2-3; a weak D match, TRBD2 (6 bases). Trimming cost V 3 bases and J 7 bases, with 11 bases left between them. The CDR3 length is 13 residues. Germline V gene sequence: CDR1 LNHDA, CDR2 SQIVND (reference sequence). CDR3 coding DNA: TGTGCCAGTAGTATCGGTGGCGGGAATACGCAGTATTTT. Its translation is CASSIGGGNTQYF.

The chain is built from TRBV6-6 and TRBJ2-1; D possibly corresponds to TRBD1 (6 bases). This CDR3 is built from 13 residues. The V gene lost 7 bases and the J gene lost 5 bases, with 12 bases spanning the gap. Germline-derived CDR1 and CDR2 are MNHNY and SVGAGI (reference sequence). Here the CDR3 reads CASNLNRDNEQFF. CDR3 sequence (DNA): TGTGCCAGCAACCTTAACAGGGACAATGAGCAGTTCTTC.

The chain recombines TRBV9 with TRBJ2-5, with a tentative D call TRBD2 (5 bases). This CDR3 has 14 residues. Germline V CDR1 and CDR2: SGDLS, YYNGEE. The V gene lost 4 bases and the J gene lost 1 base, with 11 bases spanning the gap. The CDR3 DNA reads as TGTGCCAGCAGCCGTAGGAGGTCCCAAGAGACCCAGTACTTC. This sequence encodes CASSRRRSQETQYF.

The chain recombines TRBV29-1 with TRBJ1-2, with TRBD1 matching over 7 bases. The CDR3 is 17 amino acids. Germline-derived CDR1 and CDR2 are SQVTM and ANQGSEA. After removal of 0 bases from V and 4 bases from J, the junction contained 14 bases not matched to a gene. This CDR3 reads CSVEDRSFGQGVYGYTF. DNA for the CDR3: TGCAGCGTTGAAGACAGGTCCTTTGGCCAGGGGGTCTATGGCTACACCTTC.

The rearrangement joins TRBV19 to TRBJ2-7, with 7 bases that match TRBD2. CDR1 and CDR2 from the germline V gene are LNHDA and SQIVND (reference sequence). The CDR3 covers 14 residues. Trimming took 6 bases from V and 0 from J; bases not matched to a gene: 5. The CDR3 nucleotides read TGTGCCAGTAGACCGACTAGCACCTCCTACGAGCAGTACTTC. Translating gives CASRPTSTSYEQYF.

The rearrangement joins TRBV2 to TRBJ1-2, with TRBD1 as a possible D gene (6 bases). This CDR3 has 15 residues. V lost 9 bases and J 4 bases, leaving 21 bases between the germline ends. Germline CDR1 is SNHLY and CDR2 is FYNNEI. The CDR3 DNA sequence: TGTGCCAGTTCGGGGGGCGGGGCCTTCGGCTATGGCTACACCTTC. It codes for CASSGGGAFGYGYTF.

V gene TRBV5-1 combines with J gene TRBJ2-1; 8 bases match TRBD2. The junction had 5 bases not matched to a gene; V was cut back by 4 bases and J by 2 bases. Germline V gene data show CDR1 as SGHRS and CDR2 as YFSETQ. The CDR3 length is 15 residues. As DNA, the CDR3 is TGCGCCAGCAGCCTCGGGACTAGACCCTACAATGAGCAGTTCTTC. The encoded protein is CASSLGTRPYNEQFF.

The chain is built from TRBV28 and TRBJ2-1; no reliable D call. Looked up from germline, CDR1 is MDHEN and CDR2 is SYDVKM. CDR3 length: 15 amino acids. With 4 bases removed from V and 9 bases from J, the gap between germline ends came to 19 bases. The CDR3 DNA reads TGTGCCAGCAGTTCCCCTCCCCCGCGCGAAAGTGAGCAGTTCTTC. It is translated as CASSSPPPRESEQFF.

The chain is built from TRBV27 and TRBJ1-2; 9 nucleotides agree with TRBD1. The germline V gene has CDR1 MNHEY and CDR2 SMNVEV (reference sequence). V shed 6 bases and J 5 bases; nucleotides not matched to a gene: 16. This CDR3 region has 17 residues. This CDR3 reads CASRTDRGSQEGYGYTF. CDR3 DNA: TGTGCCAGCAGGACGGACAGGGGAAGTCAAGAAGGGTATGGCTACACCTTC.

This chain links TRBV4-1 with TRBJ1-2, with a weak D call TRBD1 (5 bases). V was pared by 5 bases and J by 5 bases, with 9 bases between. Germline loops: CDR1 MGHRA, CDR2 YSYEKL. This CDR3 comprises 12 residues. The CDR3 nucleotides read TGCGCCAGCAGCTGGGGGGAGTATGGCTACACCTTC. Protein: CASSWGEYGYTF.

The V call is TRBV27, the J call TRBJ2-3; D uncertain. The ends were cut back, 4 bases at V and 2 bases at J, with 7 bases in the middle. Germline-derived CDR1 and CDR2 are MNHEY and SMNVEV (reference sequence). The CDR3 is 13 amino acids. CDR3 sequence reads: CASSSRLTDTQYF. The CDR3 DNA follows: TGTGCCAGCAGTTCACGACTCACAGATACGCAGTATTTT.

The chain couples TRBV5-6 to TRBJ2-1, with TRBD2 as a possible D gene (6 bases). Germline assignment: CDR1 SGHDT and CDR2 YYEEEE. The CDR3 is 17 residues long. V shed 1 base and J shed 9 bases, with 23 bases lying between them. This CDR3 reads CASSLWLAVVVGGEQFF. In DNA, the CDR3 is TGTGCCAGCAGCTTGTGGTTAGCGGTCGTCGTGGGGGGTGAGCAGTTCTTC.

CDR3 bases: TGTGCCTCCCGAGGGTCCGTGGCTGGTAATGAAAAACTGTTTTTT. It encodes CASRGSVAGNEKLFF. V gene TRBV27 combines with J gene TRBJ1-4, with no clear D. CDR3 length: 15 amino acids. V shed 11 bases and J shed 4 bases, with 20 bases lying between them. Germline V gene data show CDR1 as MNHEY and CDR2 as SMNVEV (reference sequence). The whole variable domain, remainder taken from reference TRBV27 and TRBJ1-4, is EAQVTQNPRYLITVTGKKLTVTCSQNMNHEYMSWYRQDPGLGLRQIYYSMNVEVTDKGDVPEGYKVSRKEKRNFPLILESPSPNQTSLYFCASRGSVAGNEKLFFGSGTQLSVL.

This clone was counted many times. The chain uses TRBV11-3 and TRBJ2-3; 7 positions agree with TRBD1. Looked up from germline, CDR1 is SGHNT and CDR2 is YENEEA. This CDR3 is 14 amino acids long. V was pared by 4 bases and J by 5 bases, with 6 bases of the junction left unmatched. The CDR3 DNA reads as TGTGCCAGCAGCTCCGGACAGGAGAAAGATACGCAGTATTTT. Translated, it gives CASSSGQEKDTQYF.

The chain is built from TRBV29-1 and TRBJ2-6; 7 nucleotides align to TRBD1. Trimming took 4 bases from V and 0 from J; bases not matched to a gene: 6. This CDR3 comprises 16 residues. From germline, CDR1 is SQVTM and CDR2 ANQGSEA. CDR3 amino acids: CSVVGTAFSGANVLTF. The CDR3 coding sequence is TGCAGCGTTGTGGGGACAGCCTTCTCTGGGGCCAACGTCCTGACTTTC.

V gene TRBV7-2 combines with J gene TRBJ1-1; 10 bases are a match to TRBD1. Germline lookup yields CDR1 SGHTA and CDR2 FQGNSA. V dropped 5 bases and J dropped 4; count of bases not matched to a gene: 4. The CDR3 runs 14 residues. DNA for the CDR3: TGTGCCAGCAGCGTAGACAGGGGGCTCACTGAAGCTTTCTTT. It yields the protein CASSVDRGLTEAFF.

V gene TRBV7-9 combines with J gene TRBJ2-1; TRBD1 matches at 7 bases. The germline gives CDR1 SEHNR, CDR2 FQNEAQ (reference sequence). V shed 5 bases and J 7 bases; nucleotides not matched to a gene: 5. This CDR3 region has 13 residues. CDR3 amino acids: CASSPLQGNEQFF. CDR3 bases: TGTGCCAGCAGCCCTCTACAGGGGAATGAGCAGTTCTTC. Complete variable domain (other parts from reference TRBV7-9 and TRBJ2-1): DTGVSQNPRHKITKRGQNVTFRCDPISEHNRLYWYRQTLGQGPEFLTYFQNEAQLEKSRLLSDRFSAERPKGSFSTLEIQRTEQGDSAMYLCASSPLQGNEQFFGPGTRLTVL.

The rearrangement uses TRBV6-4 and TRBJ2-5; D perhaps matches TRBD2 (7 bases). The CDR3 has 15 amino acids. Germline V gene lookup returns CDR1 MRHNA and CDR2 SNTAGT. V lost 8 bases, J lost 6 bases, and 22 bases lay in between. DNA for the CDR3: TGTGCCAGCGACCGAGGGGGGGGCCCCGCGAAGACCCAGTACTTC. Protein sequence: CASDRGGGPAKTQYF.

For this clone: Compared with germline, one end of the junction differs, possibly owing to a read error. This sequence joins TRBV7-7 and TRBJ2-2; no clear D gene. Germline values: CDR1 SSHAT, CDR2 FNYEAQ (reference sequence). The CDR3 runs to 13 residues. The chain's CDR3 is CASSSTPTGELFF. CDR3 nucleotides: TGTGCTAGCAGCTCGACACCCACCGGGGAGCTGTTTTTT.

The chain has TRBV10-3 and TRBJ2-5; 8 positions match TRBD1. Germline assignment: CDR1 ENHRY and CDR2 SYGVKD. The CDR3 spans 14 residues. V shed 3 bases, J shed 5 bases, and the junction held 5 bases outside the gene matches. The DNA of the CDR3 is TGTGCCATCAGTGACCCAGGGGGCGGGGAGACCCAGTACTTC. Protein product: CAISDPGGGETQYF.